Following are 25 T cell receptor beta chains from one sample sequenced in a study of vaccination effects on CD4 cells after COVID-19. These TCRs are of unknown antigen specificity. Data came from immunoSEQ multiplex PCR; TCRdb stores just in-frame clones and leaves some out. The sample carries some 68,000 clones, about 81% recorded once. Expansion of antigen-specific CD4+ T cells with viral peptide pools was carried out by the ViraFEST assay before sequencing. It was after around eleven days of culture that CD4+ T cells were isolated. Participants each got two BNT162b2 or mRNA-1273 vaccine doses. Material: CD4+ T cells from PBMCs cultured with HCoV-229E spike peptides, obtained after COVID-19 vaccination. These receptors were obtained from a human donor who received a COVID-19 vaccine.

J is TRBJ1-2 and V is TRBV6-5, with a possible D match to TRBD1 (5 bases). This CDR3 contains 14 residues. The germline V gene encodes CDR1 MNHEY and CDR2 SVGAGI. Trimming removed 2 bases at V and 8 bases at J, with 15 bases between. The CDR3 DNA is TGTGCCAGCAGTTACCGGTTCGGGGCAGGGGGCTACACCTTC. Amino acids: CASSYRFGAGGYTF.

The rearrangement joins TRBV2 to TRBJ1-1, with 9 bases aligning to TRBD1. Trimming took 10 bases from V and 1 from J; bases not matched to a gene: 19. Germline values: CDR1 SNHLY, CDR2 FYNNEI. The CDR3 sequence is 18 residues long. The CDR3 bases are TGTGCCAACTCATTTAGACCGGGACAGGGTAATGCGAACACTGAAGCTTTCTTT. As protein: CANSFRPGQGNANTEAFF. The full variable domain, completed using reference TRBV2 and TRBJ1-1, is EPEVTQTPSHQVTQMGQEVILRCVPISNHLYFYWYRQILGQKVEFLVSFYNNEISEKSEIFDDQFSVERPDGSNFTLKIRSTKLEDSAMYFCANSFRPGQGNANTEAFFGQGTRLTVV.

V and J are TRBV2 and TRBJ1-2, with D unresolved. V lost 3 bases to trimming and J lost 3 bases, with 8 bases between them. Germline values: CDR1 SNHLY, CDR2 FYNNEI. This CDR3 has 13 amino acids. The CDR3 loop is CASSDGPDYGYTF. Written as DNA, the CDR3 is TGTGCCAGCAGTGACGGTCCCGACTATGGCTACACCTTC.

The chain uses TRBV12-3 or TRBV12-4 and TRBJ1-1, with D hard to call. CDR3 length equals 13 residues. V was shortened by 3 bases and J by 11 bases, with 16 bases between the two germline ends. The DNA of the CDR3 is TGTGCCAGCAGTTTCGGTGGAGGGTTTGGGGCTTTCTTT. Its protein is CASSFGGGFGAFF.

The chain joins TRBV27 to TRBJ2-5; 7 bases line up with TRBD1. CDR3 length: 13 residues. The V gene's germline CDR1 is MNHEY and CDR2 SMNVEV (reference sequence). After removal of 6 bases from V and 4 bases from J, the junction contained 5 bases not matched to a gene. In DNA, the CDR3 is TGTGCCAGCAGAGGAGACAGGGTAGAGACCCAGTACTTC. Its protein is CASRGDRVETQYF.

This clone was recorded once. The CDR3 region has the DNA TGTGCCAGCAGCGCCTGGGGGGCGAACACCGGGGAGCTGTTTTTT. Translation: CASSAWGANTGELFF. The chain employs TRBV9 and TRBJ2-2, with a weak D call TRBD2 (6 bases). CDR3 length: 15 amino acids. Germline CDR1 reads SGDLS; CDR2 reads YYNGEE. V shed 3 bases and J shed 0 bases, with 9 bases lying between them. Complete variable domain (other parts from reference TRBV9 and TRBJ2-2): DSGVTQTPKHLITATGQRVTLRCSPRSGDLSVYWYQQSLDQGLQFLIQYYNGEERAKGNILERFSAQQFPDLHSELNLSSLELGDSALYFCASSAWGANTGELFFGEGSRLTVL.

CDR3 sequence: CASSAPSANTGELFF. The DNA for the CDR3 is TGTGCCAGCAGCGCCCCGTCCGCGAACACCGGGGAGCTGTTTTTT. The gene calls are TRBV9 and TRBJ2-2; D not resolved. Germline CDR1 and CDR2: SGDLS and YYNGEE. The CDR3 runs 15 residues. Trimming cost V 3 bases and J 0 bases, with 9 bases left between them. Combining the CDR3 with reference TRBV9 and TRBJ2-2 gives the whole variable domain DSGVTQTPKHLITATGQRVTLRCSPRSGDLSVYWYQQSLDQGLQFLIQYYNGEERAKGNILERFSAQQFPDLHSELNLSSLELGDSALYFCASSAPSANTGELFFGEGSRLTVL.

The chain's CDR3 is CASRPQGSNQPQHF. The CDR3 region has the DNA TGCGCCAGCAGACCCCAGGGGAGCAATCAGCCCCAGCATTTT. The rearrangement links TRBV10-2 to TRBJ1-5; the D gene is possibly TRBD1 (6 bases). The ends were cut back, 6 bases at V and 1 base at J, with 10 bases in the middle. This CDR3 spans 14 amino acids. Germline V gene data show CDR1 as WSHSY and CDR2 as SAAADI.

This clone has just a few counts. This sequence joins TRBV28 and TRBJ2-7; D might be TRBD1 or TRBD2, each matching 5 bases. Germline V gene sequence: CDR1 MDHEN, CDR2 SYDVKM. The V and J ends lost 2 bases and 7 bases respectively, with 12 bases between them. The CDR3 length is 13 residues. Here the CDR3 reads CASSLRDAREQYV. The CDR3, as DNA: TGTGCCAGCAGTTTAAGGGACGCTAGGGAGCAGTACGTC.

The rearrangement joins TRBV18 to TRBJ1-5; D is ambiguous. Trimming pared 3 bases from V and 7 bases from J, leaving 19 bases between. The CDR3 spans 16 residues. Germline CDR1 KGHSH, CDR2 LQKENI. CDR3 in DNA: TGTGCCAGCTCACCTTCGATTGATGGGCCTGAGCAGCCCCAGCATTTT. Its protein is CASSPSIDGPEQPQHF.

The rearrangement uses TRBV28 and TRBJ1-2; the match to TRBD1 covers 7 bases. The CDR3 totals 12 residues. V dropped 7 bases and J dropped 4; count of bases not matched to a gene: 3. From germline, CDR1 is MDHEN and CDR2 SYDVKM. The chain's CDR3 is CASTSGGYGYTF. The CDR3 nucleotides are TGTGCCAGCACTTCAGGGGGCTATGGCTACACCTTC.

This rearrangement joins TRBV19 to TRBJ2-1; 9 bases match TRBD2. From germline, CDR1 is LNHDA and CDR2 SQIVND (reference sequence). The V and J ends lost 4 bases and 7 bases, in that order; junction bases with no gene match: 8. This CDR3 is 15 amino acids long. The CDR3 DNA reads as TGTGCCAGTAGTAGGGCGGGGGGGCCTATGAATGAGCAGTTCTTC. Residues: CASSRAGGPMNEQFF.

The rearrangement uses TRBV7-2 and TRBJ2-2; D is unresolved. The V gene lost 2 bases and the J gene lost 3 bases, with 10 bases spanning the gap. Per germline, CDR1 SGHTA and CDR2 FQGNSA. The CDR3 covers 15 residues. CDR3 DNA sequence: TGTGCCAGCAGCTTAAGGGTCTTGGACACCGGGGAGCTGTTTTTT. Amino acids: CASSLRVLDTGELFF.

This chain links TRBV6-5 with TRBJ1-6, with a possible D match to TRBD1 (6 bases). Germline V lookup: CDR1 MNHEY, CDR2 SVGAGI. V shed 7 bases and J shed 7 bases, with 17 bases lying between them. This CDR3 comprises 15 residues. This chain's CDR3 is CASIGGTGTNSPLHF. The CDR3 DNA reads TGTGCCAGCATTGGGGGAACAGGGACCAATTCACCCCTCCACTTT.

This sequence joins TRBV3-1 (or the pseudogene TRBV3-2) and TRBJ2-3; 10 bases line up with TRBD2. This CDR3 spans 16 amino acids. Germline CDR1 is LGHDT and CDR2 is YNNKEL (reference sequence). V lost 6 bases, J lost 4 bases, and 10 bases stayed unmatched. CDR3 nucleotide sequence: TGTGCCAGCAGAGGAAGCGGGGGGGCGTACGCAGATACGCAGTATTTT. This sequence encodes CASRGSGGAYADTQYF.

The rearrangement links TRBV3-1 (or the pseudogene TRBV3-2) to TRBJ1-1; 7 bases map to TRBD1. The V segment lost 4 bases and the J segment 0 bases; nucleotides outside the gene matches: 14. CDR1 LGHDT and CDR2 YNNKEL come from the germline V gene (reference sequence). The CDR3 totals 18 residues. The CDR3, as DNA: TGTGCCAGCAGCCCGCCCCCAGGGGGTAGAAGAATGAACACTGAAGCTTTCTTT. This gives the protein CASSPPPGGRRMNTEAFF.

This clone was seen more than once but under ten times. The rearrangement joins TRBV20-1 to TRBJ1-2; D is unclear. Germline V CDR1 and CDR2: DFQATT, SNEGSKA (reference sequence). The CDR3 is 14 residues long. V was cut by 3 bases and J by 7 bases, with 18 bases left in between. DNA for the CDR3: TGCAGTGCTAGTCTGGAGCCAGACGTGGGTGGCTACACCTTC. Translated, it gives CSASLEPDVGGYTF.

This rearrangement joins TRBV11-1 to TRBJ2-5; 7 bases map to TRBD1. The trim removed 3 bases at V and 1 base at J, leaving 2 bases unmatched. The CDR3 consists of 14 residues. Germline values: CDR1 SGHAT, CDR2 FQDESV (reference sequence). CDR3 coding DNA: TGTGCCAGCAGCTTGGGGACAGCCCAAGAGACCCAGTACTTC. It translates to CASSLGTAQETQYF.

The V and J genes are TRBV29-1 and TRBJ1-5, with D possibly being TRBD1 (5 bases). V was trimmed by 0 bases and J by 15 bases, leaving 18 bases between them. CDR1 is SQVTM and CDR2 is ANQGSEA in the germline V gene. This CDR3 is 13 amino acids long. CDR3 protein: CSVEDPGQLNRHF. CDR3 bases: TGCAGCGTTGAAGATCCAGGGCAGCTAAATAGGCATTTT.

The chain is built from TRBV11-1 and TRBJ2-3, with D unclear. The CDR3 extends over 12 amino acids. V was shortened by 5 bases and J by 4 bases, with 7 bases between the two germline ends. Germline V gives CDR1 SGHAT, CDR2 FQDESV (reference sequence). The CDR3 coding sequence is TGTGCCAGCAGCCCGCCCTCAGATACGCAGTATTTT. This codes for CASSPPSDTQYF. The complete variable domain, with remaining parts taken from reference TRBV11-1 and TRBJ2-3, reads EAEVAQSPRYKITEKSQAVAFWCDPISGHATLYWYRQILGQGPELLVQFQDESVVDDSQLPKDRFSAERLKGVDSTLKIQPAELGDSAMYLCASSPPSDTQYFGPGTRLTVL.

Only one count was recorded for this clone. The chain combines TRBV18 with TRBJ2-2; D remains ambiguous. Germline V gene lookup returns CDR1 KGHSH and CDR2 LQKENI. This CDR3 is built from 14 residues. V was pared by 4 bases and J by 6 bases, with 12 bases between. In DNA form, the CDR3 reads TGTGCCAGCTCACGAGGCCTGGTCCCCGGGGAGCTGTTTTTT. Translating gives CASSRGLVPGELFF.

This chain joins TRBV5-1 and TRBJ2-3; 8 positions agree with TRBD2. V dropped 4 bases and J dropped 6; count of bases not matched to a gene: 10. The CDR3 is 15 amino acids. Per the germline V gene, CDR1 is SGHRS and CDR2 is YFSETQ. CDR3 loop: CASSPSGGGFDTQYF. As DNA, the CDR3 is TGCGCCAGCAGCCCGTCCGGGGGGGGGTTCGATACGCAGTATTTT.

The gene calls are TRBV30 and TRBJ1-6, with D hard to call. Germline loops: CDR1 GTSNPN, CDR2 SVGIG (reference sequence). The CDR3 has 14 residues. The V end was cut by 0 bases, the J end by 9 bases, with 12 bases between. CDR3 in DNA: TGTGCCTGGAGTGTACTACGCAGTGGTTCACCCCTCCACTTT. This sequence encodes CAWSVLRSGSPLHF. Based on the CDR3 plus reference TRBV30 and TRBJ1-6, the full variable domain is SQTIHQWPATLVQPVGSPLSLECTVEGTSNPNLYWYRQAAGRGLQLLFYSVGIGQISSEVPQNLSASRPQDRQFILSSKKLLLSDSGFYLCAWSVLRSGSPLHFGNGTRLTVT.

The chain uses TRBV11-2 and TRBJ2-7; tentative D call: TRBD2 (7 bases). The germline V gene encodes CDR1 SGHAT and CDR2 FQNNGV. V lost 4 bases, J lost 4 bases, and 29 bases lay in between. The CDR3 has 19 amino acids. The DNA of the CDR3 is TGTGCCAGCAGCTCCCTAAGGGGGGGGCCCCCTCCCCCCCCTTACGAGCAGTACGTC. This sequence encodes CASSSLRGGPPPPPYEQYV.

The V and J genes are TRBV7-2 and TRBJ1-6, with D uncertain. Germline loops: CDR1 SGHTA, CDR2 FQGNSA. There are 15 residues in the CDR3. The V gene lost 1 base and the J gene lost 9 bases, with 13 bases spanning the gap. The CDR3 DNA reads as TGTGCCAGCAGCTTAGAATCGATGGGAAGTTCACCCCTCCACTTT. This encodes CASSLESMGSSPLHF.